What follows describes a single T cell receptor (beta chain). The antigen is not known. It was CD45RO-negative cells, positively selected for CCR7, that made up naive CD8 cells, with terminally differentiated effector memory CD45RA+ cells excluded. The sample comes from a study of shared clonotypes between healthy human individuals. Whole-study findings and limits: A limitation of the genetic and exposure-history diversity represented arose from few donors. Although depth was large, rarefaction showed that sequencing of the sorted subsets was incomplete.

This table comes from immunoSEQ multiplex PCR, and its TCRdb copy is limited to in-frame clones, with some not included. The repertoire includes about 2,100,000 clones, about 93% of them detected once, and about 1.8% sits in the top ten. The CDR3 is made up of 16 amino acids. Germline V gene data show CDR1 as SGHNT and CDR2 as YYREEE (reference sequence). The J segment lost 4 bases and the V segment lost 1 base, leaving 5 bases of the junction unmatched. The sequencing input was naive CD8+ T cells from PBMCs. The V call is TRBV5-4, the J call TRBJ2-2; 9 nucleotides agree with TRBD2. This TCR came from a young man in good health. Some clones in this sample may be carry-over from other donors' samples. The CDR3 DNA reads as TGTGCCAGCAGCTTGCGGCTAGCGGGACCCACCGGGGAGCTGTTTTTT. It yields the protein CASSLRLAGPTGELFF.